The present entry profiles one T cell receptor beta chain with its context. Study processing details: Reference gene primer amplification gave nucleated cell count estimates. TCRdb's copy holds only in-frame clones and misses some; the assay was immunoSEQ multiplex PCR. The DNA was the basis for D and trimming; V, J and clone size are from that table. Counted here are under 150,000 clones, more than 65% occurring once; the ten biggest clones make up around 1.5%. This record belongs to a study of blood T cell repertoires in COVID-19. Looking at the study overall: The study drew acute and convalescent COVID-19 samples from the United States, Italy and Spain. Sample material is recorded as cDNA or gDNA derived from T cells, B-cell-depleted T cells, or PBMCs.

The germline V and J ends were trimmed by 2 bases and 5 bases, with 13 bases remaining between them. Germline CDR1 SNHLY, CDR2 FYNNEI. The CDR3 length is 15 residues. The clonotype was recovered from a man aged 45 to 65 with acute or convalescent COVID-19. The rearrangement links TRBV2 to TRBJ1-5, with D possibly matching TRBD1 (5 bases). Source material: peripheral blood. The CDR3 nucleotides are TGTGCCAGCAGTGAATCTCATAGGGGCCATCAGCCCCAGCATTTT. As protein: CASSESHRGHQPQHF.